Below, 16 T cell receptor beta chains from the same sample are listed, as sequenced in a study of identical twins (dated by TCRdb to 2015 to 2016). Libraries were constructed by 5' RACE. The listed sequencing device is Illumina HiSeq 2000. TCRdb cleaned the public reads at Q25 with fastp, built clones with MiXCR and kept in-frame beta chains. Duplicate CDR3 protein sequences are folded into a single record with the most common DNA and genes. The sample table holds some 790,000 distinct CDR3 sequences, of which 18% were seen once. The top ten clones comprise 13% of the sample. This sample was shared with a second study, whose subject was T cells expressing NK-cell markers.

The sequencing input was PBMCs. The receptors were sampled from a young woman in good health.

V and J are TRBV10-1 and TRBJ2-3, with 13 bases identical to TRBD2. Trimming at V came to 2 bases and at J to 4 bases, leaving 3 bases not matched to a gene. Germline lookup yields CDR1 WNHNN and CDR2 SYGVQD (reference sequence). CDR3 length equals 16 residues. CDR3 region: CASSEGLAGVADTQYF. DNA of the CDR3: TGCGCCAGCAGTGAGGGACTAGCGGGAGTGGCAGATACGCAGTATTTT.

This clonotype showed up just a few times. The V gene is TRBV6-1, the J gene TRBJ1-1; D not resolved. From germline, CDR1 is MNHNS and CDR2 SASEGT. This CDR3 has 14 residues. V was trimmed by 4 bases and J by 4 bases, leaving 13 bases between them. The CDR3 sequence is CASSGSWGGTEAFF. The CDR3 DNA sequence: TGTGCCAGCAGTGGTAGTTGGGGAGGCACTGAAGCTTTCTTT.

The rearrangement links TRBV7-9 to TRBJ2-7; D is possibly TRBD2 (7 bases). Germline V CDR1 and CDR2: SEHNR, FQNEAQ (reference sequence). Trimming cost V 5 bases and J 3 bases, with 20 bases left between them. There are 16 residues in the CDR3. CDR3 bases: TGTGCCAGCAGCCCCCTGGGGGGGGCGCATAACTACGAGCAGTACTTC. It specifies CASSPLGGAHNYEQYF.

CDR3 sequence (DNA): TGTGCCACCGGCCGGGGGGGCAACTACGAGCAGTACTTC. This translates into CATGRGGNYEQYF. The genes are TRBV11-2 and TRBJ2-7; TRBD2 agrees at 8 bases. The CDR3 runs to 13 residues. Germline V gene sequence: CDR1 SGHAT, CDR2 FQNNGV. The V gene end was trimmed by 10 bases and the J gene end by 3 bases; junction bases not matched to a gene: 8.

V gene TRBV21-1 combines with J gene TRBJ2-3; the table gives TRBD2 as D, unverified against the DNA. TRBV21-1 is noted as a pseudogene. The CDR3 extends over 20 amino acids. The CDR3 is CASSKDPKLAGGLSTDTQYF. The CDR3 nucleotides read TGTGCCAGCAGCAAAGATCCGAAACTAGCGGGGGGTCTTAGCACAGATACGCAGTATTTT.

This rearrangement joins TRBV10-3 to TRBJ1-1; no reliable D call. This CDR3 is built from 12 residues. Germline CDR1 ENHRY, CDR2 SYGVKD. V was cut by 4 bases and J by 8 bases, with 11 bases left in between. The CDR3 loop reads CAISAALGEAFF. In nucleotides, the CDR3 is TGTGCCATCAGTGCCGCGTTGGGGGAAGCTTTCTTT.

The V call is TRBV3-1, the J call TRBJ1-5, with D possibly being TRBD1 (6 bases). V was shortened by 11 bases and J by 7 bases, with 24 bases between the two germline ends. Germline V gives CDR1 LGHDT, CDR2 YNNKEL (reference sequence). The CDR3 consists of 15 residues. The CDR3 is CASCQGGRLGQPQHF. As DNA, the CDR3 is TGTGCCTCCTGCCAAGGGGGACGGCTTGGACAGCCCCAGCATTTT.

This clonotype was seen once. The chain uses TRBV11-2 and TRBJ2-5; D ambiguous. V lost 5 bases and J lost 5, with 15 bases in between. Germline-derived CDR1 and CDR2 are SGHAT and FQNNGV. The CDR3 is 14 amino acids. CDR3 nucleotide sequence: TGTGCCAGCAGCATCCCGGGCGCGGATGAGACCCAGTACTTC. It specifies CASSIPGADETQYF.

This clonotype was counted ten times or more. The CDR3 is CASSILETQYF. Written as DNA, the CDR3 is TGTGCCAGCAGCATCTTAGAGACCCAGTACTTC. The gene calls are TRBV5-6 and TRBJ2-5, with D hard to call. V was pared by 4 bases and J by 4 bases, with 5 bases between. Germline V gene data show CDR1 as SGHDT and CDR2 as YYEEEE. There are 11 residues in the CDR3.

The rearrangement links TRBV10-3 to TRBJ1-1, with D tentatively TRBD1 (6 bases). Germline-derived CDR1 and CDR2 are ENHRY and SYGVKD. With 10 bases removed from V and 7 bases from J, the gap between germline ends came to 22 bases. CDR3 size: 14 residues. CDR3 amino acids: CATRVSGAPIEAFF. The CDR3 DNA follows: TGTGCCACCCGGGTATCGGGGGCCCCCATTGAAGCTTTCTTT.

In its sample, this clonotype was seen a few times. V gene TRBV5-1 combines with J gene TRBJ2-1, with 11 bases matching TRBD2. This CDR3 has 15 amino acids. The germline CDR1 and CDR2 sequences are SGHRS and YFSETQ. The trim removed 0 bases at V and 9 bases at J, leaving 5 bases unmatched. Written as DNA, the CDR3 is TGCGCCAGCAGCTTGGGACTAGCGGGGATCGGTGAGCAGTTCTTC. Protein sequence: CASSLGLAGIGEQFF.

The chain uses TRBV24-1 and TRBJ2-1, with 10 bases fitting TRBD2. The V gene end was trimmed by 5 bases and the J gene end by 6 bases; junction bases not matched to a gene: 3. Germline CDR1 is KGHDR and CDR2 is SFDVKD. The CDR3 sequence is 14 residues long. The CDR3 DNA is TGTGCCACCAGTGCAGCGGGGGGGATCAATGAGCAGTTCTTC. Protein: CATSAAGGINEQFF.

This rearrangement joins TRBV7-2 to TRBJ2-6; D gene uncertain. Trimming removed 5 bases from V and 0 bases from J, with 14 bases in between. In germline, CDR1 is SGHTA, CDR2 FQGNSA. CDR3 size: 17 residues. The CDR3 DNA reads as TGTGCCAGCAGCGTGCAAGTAGGCCTCTCTGGGGCCAACGTCCTGACTTTC. Its translation is CASSVQVGLSGANVLTF.

In its sample, this clonotype was seen a few times. The chain uses TRBV19 and TRBJ2-5; possible D gene TRBD2, 6 bases. The CDR3 is 15 amino acids. CDR1 LNHDA and CDR2 SQIVND come from the germline V gene (reference sequence). V shed 2 bases and J shed 4 bases, with 14 bases lying between them. CDR3 protein: CASSINWPEGETQYF. The CDR3 bases are TGTGCCAGTAGTATAAACTGGCCGGAGGGAGAGACCCAGTACTTC.

The table lists this clonotype with a few counts. The chain couples TRBV10-3 to TRBJ1-1; D remains unclear. CDR3 length: 14 residues. Germline V gives CDR1 ENHRY, CDR2 SYGVKD. Trimming took off 0 bases at V and 3 bases at J, with 8 bases between the two ends. The CDR3 DNA reads TGTGCCATCAGTGAGTCGGCTGTAGACACTGAAGCTTTCTTT. Its protein is CAISESAVDTEAFF.

This chain links TRBV28 with TRBJ2-7; D may correspond to TRBD1 or TRBD2 (6 bases each). The CDR3 totals 20 residues. V lost 9 bases to trimming and J lost 0 bases, with 33 bases between them. Per germline, CDR1 MDHEN and CDR2 SYDVKM. DNA for the CDR3: TGTGCCAGTATACCATCGCCCGGGGGCCCAAGGGGATTAACCTCCTACGAGCAGTACTTC. Protein: CASIPSPGGPRGLTSYEQYF.